This T cell receptor (beta chain) was recovered during a study of cytomegalovirus exposure and HLA in healthy donors. Study-level points and caveats: Most TCR sequences proved rare, with some public TCRs found in many donors. Investigators reported approximately 150 TCR beta chains as tied to cytomegalovirus.

Produced via immunoSEQ multiplex PCR; TCRdb's table is partial and in-frame only. The sample has over 80,000 clones, approximately 81% seen once. The CDR3 covers 19 residues. Germline V lookup: CDR1 LNHDA, CDR2 SQIVND (reference sequence). With V trimmed by 3 bases and J by 4 bases, 15 bases remained unmatched. With respect to this clone: Its target is not known.

Material: PBMCs. This receptor was taken from a man between 18 and 35 years old in good health and CMV-seropositive. The chain employs TRBV19 and TRBJ2-1, with TRBD1 matching over 10 bases. This chain's CDR3 is CASSMRTFMVGQGYNEQFF. CDR3 bases: TGTGCCAGTAGTATGCGTACTTTTATGGTGGGACAGGGGTACAATGAGCAGTTCTTC.